The clone carrying this T cell receptor (beta chain) appeared a few times. Germline loops: CDR1 KGHSH, CDR2 LQKENI. Trimming removed 1 base from V and 7 bases from J, with 14 bases in between. This CDR3 has 14 residues. The sample is drawn from a study of T-cell memory formation after mild COVID-19. One entry per CDR3 protein results from TCRdb running MiXCR on the 5' RACE reads. The sample has 150,000 or so distinct CDR3 sequences, around 15% seen once. This TCR derives from an adult woman who had mild COVID-19 (a few samples of this study predate the infection). Cell type and time point are not known. This chain joins TRBV18 and TRBJ2-7, with D uncertain. Input material: PBMCs or a T cell subset sorted from them (not recorded which). CDR3 sequence reads: CASSPQSLAWEQYF. CDR3 nucleotides: TGTGCCAGCTCACCACAAAGTCTGGCTTGGGAGCAGTACTTC.